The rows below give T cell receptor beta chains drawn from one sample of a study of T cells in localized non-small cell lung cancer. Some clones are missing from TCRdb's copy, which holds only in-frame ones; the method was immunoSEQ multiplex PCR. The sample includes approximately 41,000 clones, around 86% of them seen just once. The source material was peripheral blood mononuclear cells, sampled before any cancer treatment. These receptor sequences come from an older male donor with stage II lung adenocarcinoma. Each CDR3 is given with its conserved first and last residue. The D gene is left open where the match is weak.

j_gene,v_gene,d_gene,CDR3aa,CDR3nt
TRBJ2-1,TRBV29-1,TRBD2,CSVNQRGRSYNEQFF,TGCAGCGTTAATCAGCGGGGTCGGTCCTACAATGAGCAGTTCTTC
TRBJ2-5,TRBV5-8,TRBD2,CASSRLAGDQETQYF,TGTGCCAGCAGCCGACTAGCGGGAGACCAAGAGACCCAGTACTTC
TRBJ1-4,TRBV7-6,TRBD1,CASSLTQGDLGYEKLFF,TGTGCCAGCAGCTTAACTCAGGGGGACCTAGGGTACGAAAAACTGTTTTTT
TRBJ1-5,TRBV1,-,CTSSRNRDRGQPQHF,TGCACCAGCAGCCGAAACCGGGACAGGGGCCAGCCCCAGCATTTT
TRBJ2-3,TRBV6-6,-,CASSLTTSTDTQYF,TGTGCCAGCAGCCTTACTACTAGCACAGATACGCAGTATTTT
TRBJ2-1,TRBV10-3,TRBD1,CAVSRDRGVNEQFF,TGTGCCGTCTCCCGGGACAGGGGAGTGAATGAGCAGTTCTTC
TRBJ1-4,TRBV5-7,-,CASSFRIYATNEKLFF,TGTGCCAGCAGCTTCCGGATCTATGCAACTAATGAAAAACTGTTTTTT
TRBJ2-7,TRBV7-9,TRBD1,CASSFRDRVYEQYF,TGTGCCAGCAGCTTCCGGGACAGAGTCTACGAGCAGTACTTC
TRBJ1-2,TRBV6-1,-,CASSGSSNYGYTF,TGTGCCAGCAGTGGGTCCTCTAACTATGGCTACACCTTC
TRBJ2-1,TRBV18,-,CASSPGSWGSSYNEQFF,TGTGCCAGCTCACCAGGAAGTTGGGGGAGCTCCTACAATGAGCAGTTCTTC
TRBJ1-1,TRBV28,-,CASSPGARTEAFF,TGTGCCAGCAGCCCGGGGGCTAGAACTGAAGCTTTCTTT
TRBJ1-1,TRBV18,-,CASAGLTDTEAFF,TGTGCCAGCGCGGGGTTGACGGACACTGAAGCTTTCTTT